These 31 T cell receptor beta chains were all obtained from the same sample, sequenced in a study of control samples from healthy donors and cancer patients (dated by TCRdb to 2018 to 2020). The receptor library was made with the immunoSEQ multiplex PCR assay. This is the immuneACCESS table as TCRdb keeps it, with only in-frame sequences that have V and J called. A part of the clones is gone; compared with another copy, unresolved V genes explain less than half, and the rest is unexplained. This sample comprises about 92,000 clones, 82% of them detected only once. The biggest ten clones account for around a tenth of the sample. The source material was blood. These receptors were taken from a woman aged 55-70 years in good health.

The V and J genes are TRBV5-1 and TRBJ2-1, with 7 bases fitting TRBD2. V was pared by 1 base and J by 1 base, with 5 bases of the junction left unmatched. This CDR3 contains 16 residues. Germline V gene data show CDR1 as SGHRS and CDR2 as YFSETQ. Written as DNA, the CDR3 is TGCGCCAGCAGCTTGTCGGGGGGAGGTTCCTACAATGAGCAGTTCTTC. Translated, it gives CASSLSGGGSYNEQFF. Full variable domain (missing parts from reference TRBV5-1 and TRBJ2-1): KAGVTQTPRYLIKTRGQQVTLSCSPISGHRSVSWYQQTPGQGLQFLFEYFSETQRNKGNFPGRFSGRQFSNSRSEMNVSTLELGDSALYLCASSLSGGGSYNEQFFGPGTRLTVL.

The DNA of the CDR3 is TGCGCCAGCAGCTTGGAGGGGGCCGCGAATCAGCCCCAGCATTTT. This translates into CASSLEGAANQPQHF. This chain uses TRBV5-1 with TRBJ1-5; 7 bases map to TRBD1. The junction had 4 bases not matched to a gene; V was cut back by 0 bases and J by 4 bases. This CDR3 is built from 15 residues. Germline loops: CDR1 SGHRS, CDR2 YFSETQ. Combining the CDR3 with reference TRBV5-1 and TRBJ1-5 gives the whole variable domain KAGVTQTPRYLIKTRGQQVTLSCSPISGHRSVSWYQQTPGQGLQFLFEYFSETQRNKGNFPGRFSGRQFSNSRSEMNVSTLELGDSALYLCASSLEGAANQPQHFGDGTRLSIL.

The chain combines TRBV11-2 with TRBJ2-2; unclear D gene. CDR3 length: 16 residues. The V end lost 5 bases, the J end lost 0 bases, and 13 bases lay between the germline ends. CDR1 and CDR2 (germline): SGHAT, FQNNGV. The CDR3 spells CASSPVVAANTGELFF. Here the CDR3 DNA reads TGTGCCAGCAGCCCGGTTGTTGCGGCGAACACCGGGGAGCTGTTTTTT.

V usage is TRBV5-4 and J usage is TRBJ2-1; a possible D gene is TRBD2 (5 bases). Trimming removed 0 bases from V and 4 bases from J, with 11 bases in between. Per germline, CDR1 SGHNT and CDR2 YYREEE (reference sequence). This CDR3 has 15 residues. CDR3 in DNA: TGTGCCAGCAGCTTGGGTGAGGGCCGTTACAATGAGCAGTTCTTC. It translates to CASSLGEGRYNEQFF. Variable domain in full (rest from reference TRBV5-4 and TRBJ2-1): ETGVTQSPTHLIKTRGQQVTLRCSSQSGHNTVSWYQQALGQGPQFIFQYYREEENGRGNFPPRFSGLQFPNYSSELNVNALELDDSALYLCASSLGEGRYNEQFFGPGTRLTVL.

V is TRBV6-6 and J is TRBJ2-7, with D possibly called TRBD1 or TRBD2 (6 bases each). The CDR3 totals 14 residues. Germline loops: CDR1 MNHNY, CDR2 SVGAGI (reference sequence). V gave up 7 bases and J gave up 6 bases, with 19 bases separating them. The CDR3 is CASNPGGGRLEQYF. CDR3 DNA: TGTGCCAGCAACCCAGGAGGGGGGCGTCTCGAGCAGTACTTC.

This sequence joins TRBV18 and TRBJ1-4; no reliable D call. The CDR3 covers 12 residues. CDR1 and CDR2 (germline): KGHSH, LQKENI. Trimming stripped 6 bases from V and 8 bases from J, with 10 bases between. CDR3 amino acids: CASSRLGEKLFF. CDR3 DNA sequence: TGTGCCAGCTCCCGGCTGGGGGAAAAACTGTTTTTT.

The gene calls are TRBV2 and TRBJ1-5; D remains ambiguous. The CDR3 has 17 amino acids. V gave up 0 bases and J gave up 0 bases, with 12 bases separating them. The V gene's germline CDR1 is SNHLY and CDR2 FYNNEI. The CDR3 spells CASSEALPWASNQPQHF. Here the CDR3 DNA reads TGTGCCAGCAGTGAAGCGCTTCCCTGGGCTAGCAATCAGCCCCAGCATTTT.

The chain recombines TRBV6-5 with TRBJ2-7; D ambiguous. V shed 5 bases and J shed 3 bases, with 11 bases lying between them. The CDR3 spans 13 residues. Germline-derived CDR1 and CDR2 are MNHEY and SVGAGI. The CDR3 nucleotides are TGTGCCAGCAGTCCCCGCTACAGCTACGAGCAGTACTTC. This sequence encodes CASSPRYSYEQYF.

CDR3 nucleotide sequence: TGTGCCAGCAGCTTGGCCCATGGACCTACGTCAGCAGAGCAGTACTTC. Translating gives CASSLAHGPTSAEQYF. The chain recombines TRBV5-4 with TRBJ2-7; unclear D gene. CDR3 length: 16 residues. V lost 0 bases to trimming and J lost 7 bases, with 20 bases between them. Germline CDR1 SGHNT, CDR2 YYREEE (reference sequence).

The rearrangement joins TRBV18 to TRBJ1-1; TRBD1 agrees at 9 bases. V dropped 3 bases and J dropped 8; count of bases not matched to a gene: 4. This CDR3 has 13 amino acids. CDR1 is KGHSH and CDR2 is LQKENI in the germline V gene. The CDR3 loop is CASSPGGQGEAFF. CDR3 nucleotides: TGTGCCAGCTCACCGGGAGGACAGGGGGAAGCTTTCTTT.

V usage is TRBV4-1 and J usage is TRBJ2-2, with 8 bases aligning to TRBD1. After removal of 7 bases from V and 4 bases from J, the junction contained 11 bases not matched to a gene. Germline V gene sequence: CDR1 MGHRA, CDR2 YSYEKL. The CDR3 is 16 residues long. The CDR3 nucleotides are TGCGCCAGCACCTCCCGGACAGGGCTGGGCACCGGGGAGCTGTTTTTT. Translation gives CASTSRTGLGTGELFF.

The rearrangement joins TRBV7-9 to TRBJ2-3, with 12 bases identical to TRBD2. This CDR3 comprises 16 residues. The junction had 5 bases not matched to a gene; V was cut back by 5 bases and J by 2 bases. Germline CDR1 reads SEHNR; CDR2 reads FQNEAQ (reference sequence). CDR3 in amino acids: CASSVGTSGLTDTQYF. The DNA for the CDR3 is TGTGCCAGCAGCGTCGGGACTAGCGGGCTCACAGATACGCAGTATTTT.

CDR3 sequence: CASSPRLTASSYNEQFF. Here the CDR3 DNA reads TGTGCCAGCTCACCACGTTTAACAGCCAGCTCCTACAATGAGCAGTTCTTC. This chain uses TRBV18 with TRBJ2-1; D gene ambiguous. Per the germline V gene, CDR1 is KGHSH and CDR2 is LQKENI. V lost 1 base, J lost 0 bases, and 13 bases lay in between. This CDR3 is built from 17 residues.

V and J are TRBV4-3 and TRBJ2-2, with TRBD1 identical over 7 bases. V shed 3 bases, J shed 0 bases, and the junction held 4 bases outside the gene matches. This CDR3 spans 16 amino acids. From germline, CDR1 is LGHNA and CDR2 YSLEER. The CDR3 loop reads CASSQVGTANTGELFF. The CDR3, as DNA: TGCGCCAGCAGCCAGGTCGGGACAGCGAACACCGGGGAGCTGTTTTTT.

The chain joins TRBV18 to TRBJ2-7, with 10 bases fitting TRBD1. Trimming cost V 2 bases and J 3 bases; bases outside gene matches: 1. CDR3 length: 14 amino acids. Germline-derived CDR1 and CDR2 are KGHSH and LQKENI. CDR3 loop: CASSPGQGVYEQYF. The DNA of the CDR3 is TGTGCCAGCTCACCAGGACAGGGGGTCTACGAGCAGTACTTC.

This clone occurred once. The rearrangement links TRBV6-1 to TRBJ1-4; 8 bases match TRBD1. Per germline, CDR1 MNHNS and CDR2 SASEGT. J gave up 8 bases and V 4 bases, and 12 bases lay outside the gene matches. This CDR3 is built from 16 residues. CDR3 protein: CASSAHRTGYEEKLFF. CDR3 in DNA: TGTGCCAGCAGTGCCCACCGGACAGGGTATGAGGAAAAACTGTTTTTT.

The chain couples TRBV21-1 to TRBJ1-1. TRBV21-1 is assigned pseudogene status. The CDR3 contains 11 residues. The CDR3 reads CASSKVVEAFF. The CDR3 nucleotides read TGTGCCAGCAGCAAAGTGGTTGAAGCTTTCTTT.

V is TRBV15 and J is TRBJ1-3, with 7 positions matching TRBD1. V was pared by 5 bases and J by 0 bases, with 4 bases of the junction left unmatched. There are 15 residues in the CDR3. Germline assignment: CDR1 LNHNV and CDR2 YYDKDF (reference sequence). In DNA, the CDR3 is TGTGCCACCAGCGTGGACAGGCTCTCTGGAAACACCATATATTTT. It specifies CATSVDRLSGNTIYF.

This chain links TRBV19 with TRBJ2-5, with TRBD2 identical over 8 bases. The junction had 6 bases not matched to a gene; V was cut back by 4 bases and J by 5 bases. This CDR3 spans 14 amino acids. CDR1 is LNHDA, CDR2 SQIVND, per germline (reference sequence). The CDR3 reads CASSKSGGRETQYF. CDR3 DNA: TGTGCCAGTAGTAAGTCGGGAGGGCGTGAGACCCAGTACTTC.

This rearrangement joins TRBV3-1 (or the pseudogene TRBV3-2) to TRBJ1-6, with D possibly being TRBD1 (6 bases). The germline V gene encodes CDR1 LGHDT and CDR2 YNNKEL (reference sequence). V gave up 2 bases and J gave up 7 bases, with 15 bases separating them. CDR3 length equals 16 residues. In nucleotides, the CDR3 is TGTGCCAGCAGCCAATTTCCGCACCAGGGGAATTCACCCCTCCACTTT. Translating it yields CASSQFPHQGNSPLHF.

This rearrangement joins TRBV12-3 or TRBV12-4 to TRBJ1-6, with unresolved D. This CDR3 is 12 amino acids long. The V gene lost 0 bases and the J gene lost 11 bases, with 5 bases spanning the gap. The CDR3 DNA sequence: TGTGCCAGCAGTTTAGCCTACCCACCCCTCCACTTT. Translation gives CASSLAYPPLHF.

The chain uses TRBV28 and TRBJ1-3; D remains unclear. Trimming pared 2 bases from V and 3 bases from J, leaving 5 bases between. The CDR3 has 13 amino acids. The germline V gene has CDR1 MDHEN and CDR2 SYDVKM. Written as DNA, the CDR3 is TGTGCCAGCAGTTTACCTGGTGGAAACACCATATATTTT. It codes for CASSLPGGNTIYF.

The chain uses TRBV7-2 and TRBJ1-5; the match to TRBD1 covers 10 bases. After removal of 7 bases from V and 4 bases from J, the junction contained 7 bases not matched to a gene. CDR1 and CDR2 from the germline V gene are SGHTA and FQGNSA. The CDR3 runs 15 residues. The CDR3 loop reads CASTSGQGVNQPQHF. DNA of the CDR3: TGTGCCAGCACCTCCGGACAGGGGGTAAATCAGCCCCAGCATTTT.

V is TRBV6-5 and J is TRBJ1-1; D perhaps matches TRBD1 (5 bases). The CDR3 length is 14 residues. V lost 7 bases, J lost 3 bases, and 15 bases lay in between. Germline values: CDR1 MNHEY, CDR2 SVGAGI. DNA of the CDR3: TGTGCCAGCAATCCGGGACGGAGGTACACTGAAGCTTTCTTT. This translates into CASNPGRRYTEAFF.

This clone was picked up a small number of times. This chain joins TRBV19 and TRBJ1-5; no firm D call. Between the trimmed V and J ends, which lost 5 bases and 3 bases, there was a span of 14 bases. Germline CDR1 is LNHDA and CDR2 is SQIVND (reference sequence). The length of the CDR3 is 15 residues. CDR3 sequence: CASSDGYSSNQPQHF. CDR3 sequence (DNA): TGTGCCAGTAGTGATGGGTACAGCTCCAATCAGCCCCAGCATTTT.

This clone was counted only a few times. J is TRBJ1-2 and V is TRBV29-1; TRBD1 aligns across 9 bases. V gave up 4 bases and J gave up 2 bases; unmatched junction bases: 5. The CDR3 runs 14 residues. CDR1 is SQVTM, CDR2 ANQGSEA, per germline. This CDR3 is CSVVATGGNYGYTF. The CDR3 nucleotides are TGCAGCGTTGTGGCGACAGGGGGAAACTATGGCTACACCTTC.

V usage is TRBV11-2 and J usage is TRBJ2-3; 9 bases are shared with TRBD1. This CDR3 contains 16 residues. The J segment lost 2 bases and the V segment lost 3 bases, leaving 6 bases of the junction unmatched. CDR1 and CDR2 from the germline V gene are SGHAT and FQNNGV. The CDR3: CASSFAGTGLTDTQYF. The CDR3 DNA is TGTGCCAGCAGCTTTGCCGGGACAGGGCTCACAGATACGCAGTATTTT.

The V gene is TRBV3-1 (or the pseudogene TRBV3-2), the J gene TRBJ1-5; no definite D call. V lost 3 bases and J lost 4, with 13 bases in between. This CDR3 has 15 amino acids. CDR1 and CDR2 (germline): LGHDT, YNNKEL (reference sequence). The CDR3 DNA reads as TGTGCCAGCAGCCAGTCGGTACAGATGAATCAGCCCCAGCATTTT. This translates into CASSQSVQMNQPQHF.

This chain joins TRBV19 and TRBJ1-1; no clear D gene. The CDR3 spans 14 residues. In germline, CDR1 is LNHDA, CDR2 SQIVND (reference sequence). Trimming removed 11 bases at V and 0 bases at J, with 16 bases between. The DNA for the CDR3 is TGTGCCTCCCGGCCTTCCGGGCTGAACACTGAAGCTTTCTTT. Protein sequence: CASRPSGLNTEAFF.

The CDR3 spells CASSSYSGQGSGRTYEQYF. In nucleotides, the CDR3 is TGTGCCAGCAGCTCGTACTCTGGGCAGGGTAGCGGGAGGACGTACGAGCAGTACTTC. This chain joins TRBV11-2 and TRBJ2-7, with 10 bases fitting TRBD2. Trimming removed 4 bases from V and 4 bases from J; junction bases left unmatched: 19. CDR3 length: 19 residues. Looked up from germline, CDR1 is SGHAT and CDR2 is FQNNGV.

The V and J genes are TRBV6-6 and TRBJ1-4; perhaps TRBD1 as D (5 bases). CDR1 is MNHNY, CDR2 SVGAGI, per germline (reference sequence). V shed 6 bases and J shed 0 bases, with 11 bases lying between them. The CDR3 contains 15 residues. CDR3 loop: CASRTEPPTNEKLFF. CDR3 DNA: TGTGCCAGCAGGACAGAGCCCCCAACTAATGAAAAACTGTTTTTT.